Below, 8 T cell receptor beta chains from the same sample are listed, as sequenced in a study of PD-1 blockade in mismatch repair-deficient tumors. Profiled with immunoSEQ multiplex PCR; TCRdb holds only in-frame clones, not every one. The sample shows about 130,000 clones, about nine tenths of them seen only once. The source material was peripheral blood, sampled roughly 67 weeks after starting pembrolizumab. These receptors were collected from an adult with mismatch repair-deficient cancer.

The V and J genes are TRBV30 and TRBJ2-1, with a tentative D call TRBD2 (5 bases). Trimming left V 4 bases short and J 4 bases short, with 11 bases between. Germline CDR1 and CDR2: GTSNPN and SVGIG (reference sequence). This CDR3 is 13 amino acids long. The CDR3 sequence: CAWIVGAYNEQFF. The DNA of the CDR3 is TGTGCCTGGATTGTGGGAGCATACAATGAGCAGTTCTTC.

This chain connects TRBV4-1 to TRBJ2-3; D may be TRBD2 (6 bases). In germline, CDR1 is MGHRA, CDR2 YSYEKL. The CDR3 is made up of 17 amino acids. Trimming pared 4 bases from V and 0 bases from J, leaving 17 bases between. This CDR3 is CASSPSGGGGSTDTQYF. The DNA for the CDR3 is TGCGCCAGCAGCCCCTCCGGGGGAGGTGGGAGCACAGATACGCAGTATTTT.

The chain has TRBV7-2 and TRBJ2-7; D is ambiguous. The CDR3 runs to 14 residues. CDR1 SGHTA and CDR2 FQGNSA come from the germline V gene. The ends were cut back, 2 bases at V and 3 bases at J, with 11 bases in the middle. For the CDR3, the DNA is TGTGCCAGCAGCTTAAGTTTAGGGATCTACGAGCAGTACTTC. It translates to CASSLSLGIYEQYF.

The chain carries TRBV13 and TRBJ2-2; the match to TRBD1 covers 7 bases. The CDR3 consists of 13 residues. From germline, CDR1 is PRHDT and CDR2 FYEKMQ (reference sequence). V lost 5 bases to trimming and J lost 7 bases; unmatched junction nucleotides: 4. The CDR3 protein is CASSPRQGGELFF. DNA for the CDR3: TGTGCCAGCAGCCCCAGACAGGGCGGGGAGCTGTTTTTT.

The chain recombines TRBV4-1 with TRBJ2-7; 7 bases line up with TRBD1. Per germline, CDR1 MGHRA and CDR2 YSYEKL. The V gene end was trimmed by 1 base and the J gene end by 2 bases; junction bases not matched to a gene: 14. The CDR3 runs 18 residues. The CDR3 reads CASSQVAFPDREAYEQYF. The CDR3, as DNA: TGCGCCAGCAGCCAAGTGGCGTTTCCTGACAGGGAAGCCTACGAGCAGTACTTC.

This chain links TRBV15 with TRBJ2-7; D might be TRBD1 (8 bases). The CDR3 has 20 residues. Germline V CDR1 and CDR2: LNHNV, YYDKDF (reference sequence). V lost 3 bases, J lost 6 bases, and 33 bases lay in between. Here the CDR3 reads CATSSATGTGSHGLDREQYF. DNA of the CDR3: TGTGCCACCAGCAGCGCCACCGGGACAGGTTCTCATGGACTAGATCGCGAGCAGTACTTC.

The chain links TRBV27 to TRBJ2-7, with D perhaps TRBD1 or TRBD2 (9 bases each). The ends were cut back, 5 bases at V and 4 bases at J, with 30 bases in the middle. This CDR3 spans 19 amino acids. The germline gives CDR1 MNHEY, CDR2 SMNVEV (reference sequence). CDR3 region: CASSGMGTGLPSGAYEQYF. The CDR3, as DNA: TGTGCCAGCAGTGGCATGGGGACAGGGCTTCCTAGCGGGGCTTACGAGCAGTACTTC.

This clone occurred once. This rearrangement joins TRBV9 to TRBJ2-1; TRBD2 is a possible D gene (5 bases). Germline V gene data show CDR1 as SGDLS and CDR2 as YYNGEE. With 7 bases removed from V and 0 bases from J, the gap between germline ends came to 20 bases. The CDR3 consists of 17 residues. The chain's CDR3 is CASGEDLASSSYNEQFF. For the CDR3, the DNA is TGTGCCAGCGGAGAGGACCTAGCCTCGAGCTCCTACAATGAGCAGTTCTTC.